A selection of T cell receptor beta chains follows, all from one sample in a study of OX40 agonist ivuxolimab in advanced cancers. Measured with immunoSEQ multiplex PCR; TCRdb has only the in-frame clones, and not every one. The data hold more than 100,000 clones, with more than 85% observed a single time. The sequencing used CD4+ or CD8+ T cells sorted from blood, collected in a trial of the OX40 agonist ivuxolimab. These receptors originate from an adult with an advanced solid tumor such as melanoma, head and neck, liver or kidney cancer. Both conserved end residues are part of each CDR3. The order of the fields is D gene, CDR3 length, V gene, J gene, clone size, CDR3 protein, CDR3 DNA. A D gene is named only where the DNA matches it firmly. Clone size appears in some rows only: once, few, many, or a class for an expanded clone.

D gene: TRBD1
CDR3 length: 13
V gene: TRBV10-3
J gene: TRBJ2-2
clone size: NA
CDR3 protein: CAIRTGGTGELFF
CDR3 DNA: TGTGCCATCAGGACAGGGGGCACCGGGGAGCTGTTTTTT

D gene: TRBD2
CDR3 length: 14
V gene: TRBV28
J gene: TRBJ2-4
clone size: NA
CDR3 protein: CASRPGLGTNIQYF
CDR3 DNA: TGTGCCAGCAGACCGGGACTAGGCACAAACATTCAGTACTTC

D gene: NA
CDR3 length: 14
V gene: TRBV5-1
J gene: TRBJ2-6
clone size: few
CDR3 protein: CASSPRTGANVLTF
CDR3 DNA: TGCGCCAGCAGCCCCCGCACTGGGGCCAACGTCCTGACTTTC

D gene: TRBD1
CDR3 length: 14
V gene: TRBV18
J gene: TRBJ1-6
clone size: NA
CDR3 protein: CASSPGQGGSPLHF
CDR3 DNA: TGTGCCAGCTCACCGGGACAGGGGGGTTCACCCCTCCACTTT

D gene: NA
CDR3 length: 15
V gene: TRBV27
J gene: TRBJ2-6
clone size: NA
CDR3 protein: CASGRLISGANVLTF
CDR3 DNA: TGTGCCAGCGGCAGACTGATCTCTGGGGCCAACGTCCTGACTTTC

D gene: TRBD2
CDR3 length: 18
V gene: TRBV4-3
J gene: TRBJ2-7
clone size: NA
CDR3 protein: CASSQVVTSGGPSYEQYF
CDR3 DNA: TGCGCCAGCAGCCAAGTCGTAACTAGCGGGGGACCCTCCTACGAGCAGTACTTC

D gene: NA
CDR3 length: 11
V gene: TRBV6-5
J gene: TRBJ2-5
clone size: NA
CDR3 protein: CASSSPGTQYF
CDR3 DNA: TGTGCCAGCAGTTCGCCTGGGACCCAGTACTTC

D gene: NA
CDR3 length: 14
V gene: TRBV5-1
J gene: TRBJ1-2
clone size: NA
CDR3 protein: CASSQDSANYGYTF
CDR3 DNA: TGCGCCAGCAGCCAGGACAGTGCTAACTATGGCTACACCTTC

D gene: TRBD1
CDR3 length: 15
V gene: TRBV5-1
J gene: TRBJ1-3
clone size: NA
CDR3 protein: CASSFSGGMRNTIYF
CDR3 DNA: TGCGCCAGCAGCTTTTCAGGGGGCATGAGAAACACCATATATTTT

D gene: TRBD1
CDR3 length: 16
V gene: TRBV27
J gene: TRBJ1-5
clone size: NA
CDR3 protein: CATSTGGRRGNQPQHF
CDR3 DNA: TGTGCCACCTCGACAGGGGGTCGCCGGGGCAATCAGCCCCAGCATTTT

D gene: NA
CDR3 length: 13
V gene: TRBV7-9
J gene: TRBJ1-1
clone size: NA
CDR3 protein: CASSNIMNTEAFF
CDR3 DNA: TGTGCCAGCAGCAACATCATGAACACTGAAGCTTTCTTT

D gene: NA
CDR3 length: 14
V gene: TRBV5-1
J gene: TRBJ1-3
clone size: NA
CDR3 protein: CASSQGVSGNTIYF
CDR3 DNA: TGCGCCAGCAGCCAGGGAGTCTCTGGAAACACCATATATTTT

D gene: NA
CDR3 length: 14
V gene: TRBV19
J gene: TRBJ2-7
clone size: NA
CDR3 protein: CASSIAKGSYEQYF
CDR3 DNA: TGTGCCAGTAGTATAGCCAAGGGATCCTACGAGCAGTACTTC

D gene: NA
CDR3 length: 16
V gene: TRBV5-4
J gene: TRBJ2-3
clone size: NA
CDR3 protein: CASSLEFGDGTDTQYF
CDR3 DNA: TGTGCCAGCAGCTTGGAATTCGGGGATGGGACAGATACGCAGTATTTT

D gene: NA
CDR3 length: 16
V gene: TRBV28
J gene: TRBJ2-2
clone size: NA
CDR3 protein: CASSPQSYANTGELFF
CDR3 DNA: TGTGCCAGCAGTCCACAAAGTTACGCGAACACCGGGGAGCTGTTTTTT

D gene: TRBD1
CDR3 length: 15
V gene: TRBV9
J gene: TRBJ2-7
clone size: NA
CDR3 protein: CASSEQGAAHYEQYF
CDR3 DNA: TGTGCCAGCAGCGAACAGGGGGCCGCCCACTACGAGCAGTACTTC

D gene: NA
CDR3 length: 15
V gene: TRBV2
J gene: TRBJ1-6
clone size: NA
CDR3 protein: CASISDEGTNSPLHF
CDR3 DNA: TGTGCCAGCATTTCTGACGAAGGCACTAATTCACCCCTCCACTTT

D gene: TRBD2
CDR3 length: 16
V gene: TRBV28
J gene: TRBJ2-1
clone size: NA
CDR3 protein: CASTPAGLAGTNEQFF
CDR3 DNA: TGTGCCAGCACCCCCGCCGGGCTAGCGGGAACCAATGAGCAGTTCTTC

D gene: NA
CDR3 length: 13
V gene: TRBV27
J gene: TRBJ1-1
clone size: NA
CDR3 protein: CASSFRGTGEAFF
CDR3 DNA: TGTGCCAGCAGTTTCAGGGGTACAGGTGAAGCTTTCTTT

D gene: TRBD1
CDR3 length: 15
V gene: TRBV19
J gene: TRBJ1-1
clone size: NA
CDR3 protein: CASSNPGGASTEAFF
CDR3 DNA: TGTGCCAGTAGTAATCCAGGGGGCGCGTCCACTGAAGCTTTCTTT

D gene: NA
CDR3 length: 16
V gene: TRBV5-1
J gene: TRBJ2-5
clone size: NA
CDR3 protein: CASSLATSFGPETQYF
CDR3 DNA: TGCGCCAGCAGCTTGGCCACTAGTTTTGGGCCTGAGACCCAGTACTTC

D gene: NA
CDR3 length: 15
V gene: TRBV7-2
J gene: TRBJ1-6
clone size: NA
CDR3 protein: CASSPVAEGNSPLHF
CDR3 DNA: TGTGCCAGCAGCCCCGTGGCCGAGGGTAATTCACCCCTCCACTTT

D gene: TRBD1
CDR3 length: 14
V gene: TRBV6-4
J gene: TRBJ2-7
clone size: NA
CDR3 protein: CASSYRTGSDEQYF
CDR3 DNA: TGTGCCAGCAGTTACCGGACAGGGTCGGACGAGCAGTACTTC

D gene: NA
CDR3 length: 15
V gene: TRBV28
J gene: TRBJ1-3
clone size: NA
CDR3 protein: CASSSWHSSGNTIYF
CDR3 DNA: TGTGCCAGCAGTTCTTGGCATTCCTCTGGAAACACCATATATTTT

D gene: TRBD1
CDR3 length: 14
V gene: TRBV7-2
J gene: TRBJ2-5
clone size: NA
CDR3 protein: CASSRDRDQETQYF
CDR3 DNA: TGTGCCAGCAGCCGGGACAGGGACCAAGAGACCCAGTACTTC

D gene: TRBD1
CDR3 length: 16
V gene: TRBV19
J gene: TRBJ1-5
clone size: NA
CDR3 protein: CASSVSDRGSNQPQHF
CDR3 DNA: TGTGCCAGTAGTGTCTCGGACAGGGGTAGCAATCAGCCCCAGCATTTT

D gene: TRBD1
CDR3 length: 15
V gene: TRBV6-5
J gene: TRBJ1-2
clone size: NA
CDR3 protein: CASSYSRQGLYGYTF
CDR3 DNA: TGTGCCAGCAGCTATTCGAGACAGGGCCTCTATGGCTACACCTTC

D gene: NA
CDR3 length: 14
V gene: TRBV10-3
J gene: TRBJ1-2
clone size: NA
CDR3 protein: CAISESNSPYGYTF
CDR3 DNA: TGTGCCATCAGTGAGTCGAACAGCCCCTATGGCTACACCTTC

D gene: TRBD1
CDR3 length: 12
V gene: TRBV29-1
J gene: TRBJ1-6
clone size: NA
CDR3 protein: CSVGGTGGVLHF
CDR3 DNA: TGCAGCGTCGGTGGGACAGGGGGGGTACTCCACTTT

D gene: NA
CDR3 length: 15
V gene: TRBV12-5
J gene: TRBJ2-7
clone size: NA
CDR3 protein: CASGPPSWAEGEQYF
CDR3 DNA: TGTGCTAGTGGGCCCCCCTCGTGGGCTGAAGGCGAGCAGTACTTC

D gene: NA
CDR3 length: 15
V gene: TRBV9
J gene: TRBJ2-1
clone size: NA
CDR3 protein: CASSEQGNSYNEQFF
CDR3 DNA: TGTGCCAGCAGCGAACAGGGTAACTCCTACAATGAGCAGTTCTTC

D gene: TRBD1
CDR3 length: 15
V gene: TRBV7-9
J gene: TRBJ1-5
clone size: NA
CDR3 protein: CASSTGQGRNQPQHF
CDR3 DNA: TGTGCCAGCAGCACCGGACAGGGACGAAATCAGCCCCAGCATTTT

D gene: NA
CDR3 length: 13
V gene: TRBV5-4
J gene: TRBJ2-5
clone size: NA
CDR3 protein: CASSLDPEETQYF
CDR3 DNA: TGTGCCAGCAGCTTGGACCCTGAAGAGACCCAGTACTTC

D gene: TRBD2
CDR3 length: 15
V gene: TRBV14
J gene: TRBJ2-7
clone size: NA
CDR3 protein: CASSKGLAGVEEQYF
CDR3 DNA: TGTGCCAGCAGCAAGGGACTAGCGGGAGTGGAAGAGCAGTACTTC

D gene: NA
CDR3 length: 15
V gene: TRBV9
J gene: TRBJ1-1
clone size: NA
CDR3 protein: CASSPLDGANTEAFF
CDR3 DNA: TGTGCCAGCAGCCCACTAGATGGAGCGAACACTGAAGCTTTCTTT

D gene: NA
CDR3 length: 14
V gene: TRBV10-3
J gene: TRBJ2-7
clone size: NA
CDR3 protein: CASRRSGQIYEQYF
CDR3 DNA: TGTGCCAGCAGACGTAGCGGACAAATCTACGAGCAGTACTTC

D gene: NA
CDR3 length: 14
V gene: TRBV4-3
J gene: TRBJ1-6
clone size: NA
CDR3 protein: CASSQVGRVSPLHF
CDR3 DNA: TGCGCCAGCAGCCAAGTGGGGAGGGTTTCACCCCTCCACTTT

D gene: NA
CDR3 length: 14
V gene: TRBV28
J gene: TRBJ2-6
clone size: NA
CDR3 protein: CASSRASGANVLTF
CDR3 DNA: TGTGCCAGCAGTCGGGCGTCTGGGGCCAACGTCCTGACTTTC

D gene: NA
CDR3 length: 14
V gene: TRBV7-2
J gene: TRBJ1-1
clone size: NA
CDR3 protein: CASSLLRGPTEAFF
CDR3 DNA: TGTGCCAGCAGCTTACTCAGGGGCCCCACTGAAGCTTTCTTT

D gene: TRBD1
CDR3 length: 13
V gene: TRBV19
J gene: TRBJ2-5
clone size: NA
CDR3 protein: CASSGTGMETQYF
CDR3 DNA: TGTGCCAGTTCCGGGACAGGGATGGAGACCCAGTACTTC

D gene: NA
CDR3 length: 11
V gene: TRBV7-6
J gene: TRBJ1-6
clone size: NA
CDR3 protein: CASSLNSPLHF
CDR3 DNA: TGTGCCAGCAGCCTTAATTCACCCCTCCACTTT

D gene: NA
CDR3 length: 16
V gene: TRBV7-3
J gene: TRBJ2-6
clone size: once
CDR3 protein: CASSPTRVSGANVLTF
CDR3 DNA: TGTGCCAGCAGTCCCACCCGAGTCTCTGGGGCCAACGTCCTGACTTTC

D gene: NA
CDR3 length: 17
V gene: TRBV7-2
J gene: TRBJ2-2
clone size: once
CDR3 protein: CASSLATGSQGAGELFF
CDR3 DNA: TGTGCCAGCAGCCTGGCTACCGGGTCCCAGGGAGCCGGGGAGCTGTTTTTT

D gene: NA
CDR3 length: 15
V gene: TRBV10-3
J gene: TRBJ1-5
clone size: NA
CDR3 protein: CAISEAGGQGQPQHF
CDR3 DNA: TGTGCCATCAGTGAAGCCGGGGGGCAAGGGCAGCCCCAGCATTTT

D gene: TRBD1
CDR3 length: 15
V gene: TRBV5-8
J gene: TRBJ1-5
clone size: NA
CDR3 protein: CASSSGTGVNQPQHF
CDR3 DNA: TGTGCCAGCAGCTCCGGGACAGGGGTTAATCAGCCCCAGCATTTT

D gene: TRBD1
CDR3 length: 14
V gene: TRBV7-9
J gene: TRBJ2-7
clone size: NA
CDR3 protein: CASSSRTGGDEQYF
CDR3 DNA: TGTGCCAGCAGCTCCCGGACAGGGGGCGACGAGCAGTACTTC

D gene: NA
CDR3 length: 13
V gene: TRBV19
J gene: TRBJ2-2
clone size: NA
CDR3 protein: CASRGENTGELFF
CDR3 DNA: TGTGCCAGTAGGGGGGAAAACACCGGGGAGCTGTTTTTT

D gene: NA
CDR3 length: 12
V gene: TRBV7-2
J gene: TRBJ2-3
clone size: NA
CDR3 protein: CASSFLGDTQYF
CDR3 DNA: TGTGCCAGCAGCTTTTTAGGGGATACGCAGTATTTT

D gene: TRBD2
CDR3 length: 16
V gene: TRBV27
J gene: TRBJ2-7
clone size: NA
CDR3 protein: CASSLGVLAGDNEQYF
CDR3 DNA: TGTGCCAGCAGTTTGGGTGTGCTAGCGGGGGACAACGAGCAGTACTTC

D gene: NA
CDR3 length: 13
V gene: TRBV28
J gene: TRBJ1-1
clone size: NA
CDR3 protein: CASMGTNLGEAFF
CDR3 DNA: TGTGCCAGCATGGGGACGAACCTGGGGGAAGCTTTCTTT

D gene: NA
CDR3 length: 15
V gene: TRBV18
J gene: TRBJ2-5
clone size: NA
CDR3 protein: CASSPRQVAGETQYF
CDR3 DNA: TGTGCCAGCTCACCCCGACAGGTGGCGGGAGAGACCCAGTACTTC

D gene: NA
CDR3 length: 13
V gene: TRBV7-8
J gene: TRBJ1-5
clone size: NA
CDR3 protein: CASSRDYYQPQHF
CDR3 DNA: TGTGCCAGCAGCCGAGACTACTATCAGCCCCAGCATTTT

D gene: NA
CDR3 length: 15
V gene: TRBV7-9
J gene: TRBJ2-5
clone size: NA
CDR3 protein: CASSPRFPYQETQYF
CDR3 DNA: TGTGCCAGCAGCCCCCGGTTCCCGTACCAAGAGACCCAGTACTTC

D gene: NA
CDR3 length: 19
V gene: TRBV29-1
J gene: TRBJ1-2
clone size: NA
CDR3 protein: CSVENTGMSIGMSNYGYTF
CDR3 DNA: TGCAGCGTCGAAAATACAGGAATGAGTATAGGAATGAGTAACTATGGCTACACCTTC